These 22 T cell receptor beta chains came from one sample sequenced in a study of radiation and T cells in renal cell carcinoma (dated by TCRdb to the early 2020s). The time point label, as the study defines it: blood 2 weeks post-SBRT. This sample's treatment or condition label indicates: 15 Gy SBRT to primary tumor, nephrectomy 4 weeks later. Receptor libraries were prepared by the immunoSEQ multiplex PCR assay. Drawn from immuneACCESS, this table holds only the in-frame rearrangements with V and J called that TCRdb kept. Clones are partly lost; checked studies trace under half to an unresolved V gene and leave the rest unexplained. This sample comprises around 26,000 clones, roughly 80% of them detected only once. The top ten constitute roughly 30% of the sample. Sample: blood, taken from a patient whose treatment included radiotherapy and nephrectomy. Receptor source: a man in his 60s with renal cell carcinoma.

This chain's CDR3 is CASSVGPADTQYF. The CDR3 bases are TGTGCCAGCAGCGTGGGACCCGCAGATACGCAGTATTTT. The chain combines TRBV7-2 with TRBJ2-3, with D possibly being TRBD1 or TRBD2 (5 bases each). CDR1 is SGHTA and CDR2 is FQGNSA in the germline V gene. The CDR3 loop spans 13 amino acids. The ends were cut back, 5 bases at V and 4 bases at J, with 10 bases in the middle.

This chain uses TRBV6-6 with TRBJ2-3; 7 bases are shared with TRBD1. Unmatched junction bases numbered 6, after V lost 6 bases and J lost 6 bases. The CDR3 is made up of 13 amino acids. Germline CDR1 is MNHNY and CDR2 is SVGAGI (reference sequence). The CDR3 DNA reads TGTGCCAGCAGGGGGCAGGGGGTGGATACGCAGTATTTT. Protein product: CASRGQGVDTQYF.

V is TRBV15 and J is TRBJ2-5; the D gene is possibly TRBD2 (5 bases). The CDR3 is made up of 15 amino acids. Germline values: CDR1 LNHNV, CDR2 YYDKDF (reference sequence). The V gene lost 0 bases and the J gene lost 5 bases, with 13 bases spanning the gap. The CDR3 sequence: CATSRDRAGLETQYF. The CDR3 nucleotides are TGTGCCACCAGCAGAGATCGCGCGGGCTTGGAGACCCAGTACTTC. Full variable domain (missing parts from reference TRBV15 and TRBJ2-5): DAMVIQNPRYQVTQFGKPVTLSCSQTLNHNVMYWYQQKSSQAPKLLFHYYDKDFNNEADTPDNFQSRRPNTSFCFLDIRSPGLGDTAMYLCATSRDRAGLETQYFGPGTRLLVL.

This rearrangement joins TRBV7-9 to TRBJ2-3, with 9 bases that match TRBD2. V gave up 5 bases and J gave up 4 bases; unmatched junction bases: 7. The length of the CDR3 is 15 residues. Germline CDR1 is SEHNR and CDR2 is FQNEAQ (reference sequence). CDR3 sequence: CASSPNSGSSDTQYF. The CDR3 nucleotides are TGTGCCAGCAGCCCCAATAGCGGGAGTTCAGATACGCAGTATTTT.

This clone appeared many times. This sequence joins TRBV10-3 and TRBJ1-5, with D tentatively TRBD1 (6 bases). V was shortened by 3 bases and J by 7 bases, with 16 bases between the two germline ends. The CDR3 covers 15 residues. Germline CDR1 ENHRY, CDR2 SYGVKD. DNA of the CDR3: TGTGCCATCAGTGATGTGGGACCTGGGGGCCAGCCCCAGCATTTT. This encodes CAISDVGPGGQPQHF.

The gene calls are TRBV7-9 and TRBJ1-3; D might be TRBD1 (6 bases). Between the trimmed V and J ends, which lost 3 bases and 4 bases, there was a span of 25 bases. Germline V lookup: CDR1 SEHNR, CDR2 FQNEAQ (reference sequence). The CDR3 is 19 amino acids. The CDR3 DNA sequence: TGTGCCAGCAGCTTTGGTTGGACAGAGACCCGACATGCGGGAAACACCATATATTTT. Translation: CASSFGWTETRHAGNTIYF.

This clone came up a few times. The J gene is TRBJ2-7, the V gene TRBV4-1, with D possibly being TRBD2 (6 bases). CDR3 length equals 16 residues. V was trimmed by 2 bases and J by 3 bases, leaving 17 bases between them. Germline loops: CDR1 MGHRA, CDR2 YSYEKL. The CDR3 here is CASSQIVLARNYEQYF. Written as DNA, the CDR3 is TGCGCCAGCAGCCAAATCGTCCTAGCGCGTAACTACGAGCAGTACTTC.

V usage is TRBV21-1 and J usage is TRBJ2-3. TRBV21-1 corresponds to a pseudogene. The CDR3 is 19 residues long. CDR3 nucleotides: TGTGCCAGCAGCAAAAGGGGACGGAGGCAGCCCTCGAGCACAGATACGCAGTATTTT. Protein sequence: CASSKRGRRQPSSTDTQYF.

The genes are TRBV5-1 and TRBJ2-2, with TRBD1 matching over 7 bases. CDR1 and CDR2 (germline): SGHRS, YFSETQ. Trimming cost V 5 bases and J 7 bases; bases outside gene matches: 17. This CDR3 has 17 amino acids. The CDR3 DNA sequence: TGCGCCAGCAGATCTGGGTTGGGACAGACTTCAGGCGGGGAGCTGTTTTTT. This sequence encodes CASRSGLGQTSGGELFF.

The chain has TRBV14 and TRBJ2-1; 14 positions agree with TRBD2. The CDR3 has 16 residues. With 4 bases clipped from V and 8 bases from J, the junction kept 7 bases outside the gene matches. Germline CDR1 SGHDN, CDR2 FVKESK. CDR3 sequence: CASSLPGLAGAYEQFF. CDR3 bases: TGTGCCAGCAGCCTCCCGGGACTAGCGGGAGCTTATGAGCAGTTCTTC.

This chain connects TRBV21-1 to TRBJ2-7; TRBD2, the table's D call, was not compared with the DNA. TRBV21-1 counts as a pseudogene. This CDR3 comprises 16 residues. In nucleotides, the CDR3 is TGTGCCAGCAGCCGGTGCCGAGCGGGCTCGGGGGGCGAGCAGTACTTC. Its translation: CASSRCRAGSGGEQYF.

This chain connects TRBV29-1 to TRBJ1-1, with 10 bases matching TRBD1. The CDR3 is 13 amino acids. CDR1 and CDR2 (germline): SQVTM, ANQGSEA. J lost 11 bases, V lost 6 bases, and 12 bases had no gene match. CDR3 loop: CSVSPGQGRGAFF. The CDR3 DNA reads TGCAGCGTCTCACCGGGACAGGGGAGAGGGGCTTTCTTT.

This chain connects TRBV7-2 to TRBJ2-7; TRBD2 matches at 11 bases. The V segment lost 9 bases and the J segment 5 bases; nucleotides outside the gene matches: 12. CDR1 and CDR2 (germline): SGHTA, FQGNSA. The CDR3 sequence is 15 residues long. The CDR3 nucleotides read TGTGCCAGTCATATAGCGGGAGGGCCTGGCAACGAGCAGTACTTC. Its translation is CASHIAGGPGNEQYF.

The rearrangement links TRBV9 to TRBJ2-5; no clear D. V lost 5 bases and J 0 bases, leaving 17 bases between the germline ends. Germline CDR1 SGDLS, CDR2 YYNGEE. This CDR3 has 16 residues. CDR3 sequence reads: CASSERTVGYQETQYF. The CDR3, as DNA: TGTGCCAGCAGTGAAAGGACGGTCGGGTACCAAGAGACCCAGTACTTC.

This chain joins TRBV5-6 and TRBJ1-1; 8 bases are shared with TRBD1. V shed 0 bases, J shed 3 bases, and the junction held 1 base outside the gene matches. Germline CDR1 reads SGHDT; CDR2 reads YYEEEE. The CDR3 is made up of 14 amino acids. CDR3 in amino acids: CASSLGDRYTEAFF. The CDR3 region has the DNA TGTGCCAGCAGCTTGGGGGACAGGTACACTGAAGCTTTCTTT.

The genes are TRBV7-6 and TRBJ2-3; 9 bases align to TRBD2. J was trimmed by 9 bases and V by 0 bases; bases with no gene match: 13. This CDR3 is 17 amino acids long. CDR1 and CDR2 from the germline V gene are SGHVS and FNYEAQ. CDR3 sequence reads: CASSLAASGMAGKTQYF. CDR3 nucleotides: TGTGCCAGCAGCTTAGCGGCTAGCGGGATGGCGGGGAAGACGCAGTATTTT.

The CDR3 here is CATSRSRTEQYF. The CDR3 DNA follows: TGTGCCACCAGCAGGAGTCGGACAGAGCAGTACTTC. This chain uses TRBV15 with TRBJ2-7; TRBD1 is a possible D gene (5 bases). The V gene's germline CDR1 is LNHNV and CDR2 YYDKDF (reference sequence). The CDR3 extends over 12 amino acids. Deletions cut 3 bases from V and 7 bases from J, with 10 bases between. Supplemented by reference TRBV15 and TRBJ2-7, the full variable domain reads DAMVIQNPRYQVTQFGKPVTLSCSQTLNHNVMYWYQQKSSQAPKLLFHYYDKDFNNEADTPDNFQSRRPNTSFCFLDIRSPGLGDTAMYLCATSRSRTEQYFGPGTRLTVT.

This sequence joins TRBV4-1 and TRBJ2-3; 10 positions match TRBD2. Germline assignment: CDR1 MGHRA and CDR2 YSYEKL. The V and J ends lost 3 bases and 1 base, in that order; junction bases with no gene match: 4. This CDR3 contains 16 residues. Here the CDR3 DNA reads TGCGCCAGCAGCCATACCGGGACTAGCGGCACAGATACGCAGTATTTT. Translating gives CASSHTGTSGTDTQYF.

The genes are TRBV5-4 and TRBJ2-7, with 14 positions matching TRBD2. V dropped 0 bases and J dropped 5; count of bases not matched to a gene: 10. The CDR3 loop spans 18 amino acids. Germline V lookup: CDR1 SGHNT, CDR2 YYREEE (reference sequence). DNA for the CDR3: TGTGCCAGCAGCTTGGATTGGGGACTAGCGGGAGTGATGAACGAGCAGTACTTC. This sequence encodes CASSLDWGLAGVMNEQYF.

The chain links TRBV6-6 to TRBJ1-5; weak D call: TRBD1 (6 bases). CDR1 MNHNY and CDR2 SVGAGI come from the germline V gene (reference sequence). The CDR3 consists of 15 residues. Between the trimmed V and J ends, which lost 7 bases and 3 bases, there was a span of 16 bases. The CDR3 DNA follows: TGTGCCAGCATGGACGGGGGGCGGAACAATCAGCCCCAGCATTTT. The encoded protein is CASMDGGRNNQPQHF.

This clone has only a few counts. The CDR3 loop is CASSLWGQGDQPQHF. The DNA for the CDR3 is TGTGCCAGCAGCTTATGGGGACAGGGCGATCAGCCCCAGCATTTT. The chain joins TRBV7-2 to TRBJ1-5; 9 bases fit TRBD1. CDR3 length: 15 residues. Germline V lookup: CDR1 SGHTA, CDR2 FQGNSA. Trimming cost V 2 bases and J 5 bases; bases outside gene matches: 4.

This chain joins TRBV5-8 and TRBJ2-5, with a weak D call TRBD1 (5 bases). Germline CDR1 and CDR2: SGHTS and YDEGEE. Trimming took 4 bases from V and 3 from J, leaving 13 bases between them. The CDR3 is made up of 14 amino acids. The CDR3 is CASSNQGNEETQYF. CDR3 nucleotide sequence: TGTGCCAGCAGCAACCAGGGTAACGAAGAGACCCAGTACTTC. Complete variable domain (other parts from reference TRBV5-8 and TRBJ2-5): EAGVTQSPTHLIKTRGQQATLRCSPISGHTSVYWYQQALGLGLQFLLWYDEGEERNRGNFPPRFSGRQFPNYSSELNVNALELEDSALYLCASSNQGNEETQYFGPGTRLLVL.